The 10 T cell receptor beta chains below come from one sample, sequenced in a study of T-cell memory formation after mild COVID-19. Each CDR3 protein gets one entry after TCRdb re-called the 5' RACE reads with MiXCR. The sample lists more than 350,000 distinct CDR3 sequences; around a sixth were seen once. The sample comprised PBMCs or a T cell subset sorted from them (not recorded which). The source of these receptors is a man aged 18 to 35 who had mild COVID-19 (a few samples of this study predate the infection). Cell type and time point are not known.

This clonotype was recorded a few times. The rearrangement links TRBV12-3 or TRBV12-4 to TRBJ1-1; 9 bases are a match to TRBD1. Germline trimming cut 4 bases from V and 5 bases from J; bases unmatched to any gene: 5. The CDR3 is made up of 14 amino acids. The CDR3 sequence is CASSYRTGVTEAFF. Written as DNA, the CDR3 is TGTGCCAGCAGTTACCGGACAGGGGTGACTGAAGCTTTCTTT.

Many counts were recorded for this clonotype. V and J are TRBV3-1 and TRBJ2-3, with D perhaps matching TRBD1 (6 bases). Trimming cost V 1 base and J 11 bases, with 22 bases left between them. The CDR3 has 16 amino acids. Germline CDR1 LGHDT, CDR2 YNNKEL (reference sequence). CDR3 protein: CASSQVSLRQAQGQYF. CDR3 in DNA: TGTGCCAGCAGCCAAGTTTCACTTCGACAGGCCCAGGGGCAGTATTTT.

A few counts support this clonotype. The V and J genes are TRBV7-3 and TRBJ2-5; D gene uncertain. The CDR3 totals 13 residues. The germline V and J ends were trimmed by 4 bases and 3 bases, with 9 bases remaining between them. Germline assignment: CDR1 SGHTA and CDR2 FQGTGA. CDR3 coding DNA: TGTGCCAGCAGCTATACACGTAAAGAGACCCAGTACTTC. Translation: CASSYTRKETQYF.

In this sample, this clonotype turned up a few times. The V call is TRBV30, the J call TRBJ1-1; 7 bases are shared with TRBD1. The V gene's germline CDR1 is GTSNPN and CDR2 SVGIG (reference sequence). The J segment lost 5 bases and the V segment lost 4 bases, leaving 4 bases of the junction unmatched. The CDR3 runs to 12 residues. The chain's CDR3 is CAWTPGGTEAFF. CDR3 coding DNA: TGTGCCTGGACCCCAGGGGGGACTGAAGCTTTCTTT.

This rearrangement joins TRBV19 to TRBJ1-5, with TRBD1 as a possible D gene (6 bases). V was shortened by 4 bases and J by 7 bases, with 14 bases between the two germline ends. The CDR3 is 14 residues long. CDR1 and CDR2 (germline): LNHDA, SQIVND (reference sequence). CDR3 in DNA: TGTGCCAGTAGTACCCAAAGGGGGAGCCAGCCCCAGCATTTT. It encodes CASSTQRGSQPQHF.

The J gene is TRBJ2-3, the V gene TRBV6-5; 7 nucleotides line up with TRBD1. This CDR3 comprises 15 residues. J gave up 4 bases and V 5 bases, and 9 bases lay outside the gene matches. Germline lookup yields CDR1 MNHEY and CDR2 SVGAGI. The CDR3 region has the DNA TGTGCCAGCAGTAGGACAGGATATAGGGCAGATACGCAGTATTTT. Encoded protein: CASSRTGYRADTQYF.

CDR3 protein: CASSVGTGDGNEQFF. Here the CDR3 DNA reads TGCGCCAGCAGCGTTGGGACAGGGGATGGGAATGAGCAGTTCTTC. The V call is TRBV5-1, the J call TRBJ2-1, with 10 bases identical to TRBD1. CDR1 SGHRS and CDR2 YFSETQ come from the germline V gene. The CDR3 contains 15 residues. V lost 4 bases and J lost 7; bases outside the gene matches: 8.

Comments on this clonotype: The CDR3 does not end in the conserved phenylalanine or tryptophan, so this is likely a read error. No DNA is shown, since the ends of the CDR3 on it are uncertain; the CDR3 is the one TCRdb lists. This CDR3 reads CASRHPGI. The chain has TRBV7-9 and TRBJ2-1; the table calls TRBD1, which could not be checked here. The CDR3 extends over 8 residues, inclusive of both ends. Per the germline V gene, CDR1 is SEHNR and CDR2 is FQNEAQ (reference sequence).

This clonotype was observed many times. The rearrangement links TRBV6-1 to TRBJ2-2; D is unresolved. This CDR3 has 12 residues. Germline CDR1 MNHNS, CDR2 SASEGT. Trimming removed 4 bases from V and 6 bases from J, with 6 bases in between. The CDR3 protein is CASSVGSGELFF. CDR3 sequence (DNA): TGTGCCAGCAGTGTGGGGTCCGGGGAGCTGTTTTTT.

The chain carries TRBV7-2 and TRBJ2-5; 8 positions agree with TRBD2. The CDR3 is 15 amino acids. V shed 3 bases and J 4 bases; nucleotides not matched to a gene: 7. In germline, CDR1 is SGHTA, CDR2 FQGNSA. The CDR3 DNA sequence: TGTGCCAGCAGCTTTGCGGGGGGAGACGGAGAGACCCAGTACTTC. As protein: CASSFAGGDGETQYF. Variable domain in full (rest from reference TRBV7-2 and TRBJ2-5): GAGVSQSPSNKVTEKGKDVELRCDPISGHTALYWYRQSLGQGLEFLIYFQGNSAPDKSGLPSDRFSAERTGGSVSTLTIQRTQQEDSAVYLCASSFAGGDGETQYFGPGTRLLVL.